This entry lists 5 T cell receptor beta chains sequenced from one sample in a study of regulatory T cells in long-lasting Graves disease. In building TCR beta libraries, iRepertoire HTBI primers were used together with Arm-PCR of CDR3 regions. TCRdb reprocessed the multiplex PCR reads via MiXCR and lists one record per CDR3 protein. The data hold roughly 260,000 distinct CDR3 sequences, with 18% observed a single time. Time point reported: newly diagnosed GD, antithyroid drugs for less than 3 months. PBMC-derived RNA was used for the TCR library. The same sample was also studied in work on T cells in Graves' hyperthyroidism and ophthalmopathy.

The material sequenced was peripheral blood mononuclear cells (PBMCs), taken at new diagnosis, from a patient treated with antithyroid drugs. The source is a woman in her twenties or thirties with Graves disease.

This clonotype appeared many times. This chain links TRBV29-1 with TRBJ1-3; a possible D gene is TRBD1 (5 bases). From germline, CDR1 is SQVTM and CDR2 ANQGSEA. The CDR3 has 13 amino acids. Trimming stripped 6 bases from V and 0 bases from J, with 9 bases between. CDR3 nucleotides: TGCAGCGTCGGGACCTTCTCTGGAAACACCATATATTTT. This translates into CSVGTFSGNTIYF.

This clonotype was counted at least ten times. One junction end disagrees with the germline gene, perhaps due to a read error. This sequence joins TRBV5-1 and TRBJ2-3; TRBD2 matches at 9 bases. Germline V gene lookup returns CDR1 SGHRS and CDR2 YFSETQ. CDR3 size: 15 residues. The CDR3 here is CASSLAGGATDTQYF. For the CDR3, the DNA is TGTGCCAGCAGCTTGGCGGGGGGGGCAACAGATACGCAGTATTTT.

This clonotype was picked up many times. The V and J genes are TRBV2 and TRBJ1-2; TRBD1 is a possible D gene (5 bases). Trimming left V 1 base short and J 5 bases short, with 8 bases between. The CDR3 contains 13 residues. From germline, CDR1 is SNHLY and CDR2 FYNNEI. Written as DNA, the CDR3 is TGTGCCAGCAGTGAAGTAGGGGCGTATGGCTACACCTTC. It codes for CASSEVGAYGYTF.

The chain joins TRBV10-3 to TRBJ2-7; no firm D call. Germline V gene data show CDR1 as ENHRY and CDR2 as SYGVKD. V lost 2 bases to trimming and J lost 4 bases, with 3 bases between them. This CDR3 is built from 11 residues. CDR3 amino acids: CAISEGYEQYF. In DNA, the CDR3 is TGTGCCATCAGTGAGGGATACGAGCAGTACTTC.

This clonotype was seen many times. The CDR3 loop is CSARRGPNQETQYF. The CDR3, as DNA: TGCAGTGCTAGGCGGGGGCCTAACCAAGAGACCCAGTACTTC. The chain carries TRBV20-1 and TRBJ2-5; maybe TRBD2 (7 bases). The CDR3 has 14 amino acids. Per the germline V gene, CDR1 is DFQATT and CDR2 is SNEGSKA (reference sequence). V was shortened by 3 bases and J by 0 bases, with 11 bases between the two germline ends.